These T cell receptor beta chains were read from a single sample in a study of T cells in Graves' hyperthyroidism and ophthalmopathy. TCRdb called the multiplex PCR reads again in MiXCR, with one record for every CDR3 protein. The repertoire holds over 250,000 distinct CDR3 sequences, with approximately 14% as singletons. Sequencing input: blood. The receptors were gathered from a woman aged 40 to 50 with Graves' ophthalmopathy. Both conserved end residues are part of each CDR3. A D gene is named only where the DNA matches it firmly. Clone size is given for some rows only: seen once, a few or many times, or a class if the clone is expanded.

>TRBJ2-7|TRBV20-1|TRBD1|-
TGCAGTGCTAGAGATCCCCAGGGGGACAGCTACGAGCAGTACTTC
CSARDPQGDSYEQYF
>TRBJ1-5|TRBV27|-|many
TGTGCCAGCAGTTTTGGGATCGGGCAGCCCCAGCATTTT
CASSFGIGQPQHF
>TRBJ2-1|TRBV29-1|TRBD1|many
TGCAGCGTTGATTCGACAGGGCGAAGTGAGCAGTTCTTC
CSVDSTGRSEQFF
>TRBJ2-1|TRBV18|-|few
TGTGCCAGCTCGCCAAACCAGGGAACTACGGGGCATGAGCAGTTCTTC
CASSPNQGTTGHEQFF
>TRBJ1-5|TRBV12-5|TRBD1|many
TGCTTCGGACAGGGGGATCAGCCCCAGCATTTT
CFGQGDQPQHF
>TRBJ2-1|TRBV11-2|-|-
TGTGCCAGCAGCTCCAACACAGGGCGGACCTACAATGAGCAGTTCTTC
CASSSNTGRTYNEQFF
>TRBJ1-5|TRBV19|-|-
TGTGCCAGTAGTAAATCCGACAGAAGCAATCAGCCCCAGCATTTT
CASSKSDRSNQPQHF
>TRBJ2-2|TRBV24-1|-|few
TGTGCCACCAGTGAACAACAGAGACCGAACACCGGGGAGCTGTTTTTT
CATSEQQRPNTGELFF
>TRBJ2-5|TRBV7-2|TRBD2|-
TGTACCAGCAGCGCGGACCGACTAGCGGGAGGGCACCAAGAGACTCAGTACTTC
CTSSADRLAGGHQETQYF
>TRBJ1-5|TRBV6-6|-|many
TGTGCCAGCAGTTACCCGGTGGGACAAGGGCCACAGCCCCAGCATTTT
CASSYPVGQGPQPQHF
>TRBJ2-7|TRBV10-3|TRBD1|-
TGTGCCATCAGTCCGACAGGACAGGGATCATACGAGCAGTACTTC
CAISPTGQGSYEQYF
>TRBJ2-7|TRBV2|-|few
TGTGCCAGCAGTGATTGGCCAGCTACCTACGAGCAGTACTTC
CASSDWPATYEQYF
>TRBJ2-3|TRBV4-2|TRBD2|many
TGTGCCAGCAGCCAAAACCTAGCGGGAGTATCGGATACGCAGTATTTT
CASSQNLAGVSDTQYF
>TRBJ1-5|TRBV28|-|many
TGTGCCAGCAGTTTTTGGGAGACAAGGAGCAATCAGCCCCAGCATTTT
CASSFWETRSNQPQHF
>TRBJ1-2|TRBV30|-|few
TGTGCCTGGAGCCTAAACCCCACGGGGGCCTATGGCTACACCTTC
CAWSLNPTGAYGYTF
>TRBJ2-5|TRBV12-3/TRBV12-4|TRBD2|-
TGTGCCAGCAGTTTAGTCAGGGTGGGGGGGTGGTACTTC
CASSLVRVGGWYF
>TRBJ2-3|TRBV27|-|many
TGTGCCAGCAGTTTAGATCCACTAGCCTACACAGATACGCAGTATTTT
CASSLDPLAYTDTQYF
>TRBJ1-4|TRBV5-1|-|-
TGCGCCAGCAGCCGAAGATCTAATGAAAAACTGTTTTTT
CASSRRSNEKLFF
>TRBJ2-1|TRBV6-2/TRBV6-3|-|few
TGTGCCAGCAGTTACTTGGTAGAGAAGTTCTTC
CASSYLVEKFF
>TRBJ2-6|TRBV5-1|-|few
TGCGCCAGCAGTCAGGACTCTGGGGCCAACGTCCTGACTTTC
CASSQDSGANVLTF
>TRBJ1-6|TRBV6-6|TRBD1|-
TGTGCCAGCAGTTACACAGACAGGGGAGGATCACCCCTCCACTTT
CASSYTDRGGSPLHF
>TRBJ1-1|TRBV20-1|-|many
TGCAGTGCCCCGGCCCCGAGGAACACTGAAGCTTTCTTT
CSAPAPRNTEAFF
>TRBJ1-5|TRBV6-1|TRBD1|many
TGTGCCAGCAGAGCGGGACAGGGCTATCAGCCCCAGCATTTT
CASRAGQGYQPQHF
>TRBJ1-3|TRBV3-1|-|-
TGTGCCAGCACCCAATCCCGGGGGTCTGGAAACACCATATATTTT
CASTQSRGSGNTIYF